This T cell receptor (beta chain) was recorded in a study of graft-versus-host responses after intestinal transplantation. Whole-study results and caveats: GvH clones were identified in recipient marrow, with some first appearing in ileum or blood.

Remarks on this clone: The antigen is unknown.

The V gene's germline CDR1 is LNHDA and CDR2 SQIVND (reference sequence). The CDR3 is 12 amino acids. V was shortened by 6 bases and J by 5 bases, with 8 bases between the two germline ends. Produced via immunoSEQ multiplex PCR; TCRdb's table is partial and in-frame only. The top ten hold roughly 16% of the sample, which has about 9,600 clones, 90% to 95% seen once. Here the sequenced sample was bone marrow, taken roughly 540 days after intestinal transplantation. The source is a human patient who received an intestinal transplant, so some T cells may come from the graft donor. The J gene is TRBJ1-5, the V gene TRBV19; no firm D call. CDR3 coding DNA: TGTGCCAGTAGCCCTGGGCATCAGCCCCAGCATTTT. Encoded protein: CASSPGHQPQHF.